The 32 T cell receptor beta chains below were found in one sample sequenced in a study of PD-1 blockade in classical Hodgkin lymphoma. Each of the patients experienced relapse following autologous stem cell transplantation, and their brentuximab vedotin exposure differed. Profiling relied on immunoSEQ multiplex PCR, and the TCRdb table lists in-frame clones only, not all of them. The sample carries about 110,000 clones, roughly 87% recorded once. Sequencing used peripheral blood mononuclear cells (PBMCs), obtained before the second cycle of nivolumab. These receptors were taken from a human donor with classical Hodgkin lymphoma.

The gene calls are TRBV9 and TRBJ1-2, with D uncertain. The CDR3 totals 17 residues. The V and J ends lost 0 bases and 0 bases respectively, with 15 bases between them. Germline values: CDR1 SGDLS, CDR2 YYNGEE. CDR3 residues: CASSVDQRGHSNYGYTF. The CDR3 coding sequence is TGTGCCAGCAGCGTAGATCAAAGAGGCCATTCTAACTATGGCTACACCTTC. The whole variable domain, filled in from reference TRBV9 and TRBJ1-2, reads DSGVTQTPKHLITATGQRVTLRCSPRSGDLSVYWYQQSLDQGLQFLIQYYNGEERAKGNILERFSAQQFPDLHSELNLSSLELGDSALYFCASSVDQRGHSNYGYTFGSGTRLTVV.

V is TRBV4-1 and J is TRBJ2-5, with 7 positions matching TRBD1. This CDR3 is built from 16 residues. From germline, CDR1 is MGHRA and CDR2 YSYEKL. V lost 2 bases to trimming and J lost 5 bases; unmatched junction nucleotides: 11. The CDR3 sequence: CASSQRATGAGETQYF. Written as DNA, the CDR3 is TGCGCCAGCAGCCAAAGGGCAACAGGGGCGGGCGAGACCCAGTACTTC.

The CDR3 protein is CASSESVRVNTEAFF. In DNA form, the CDR3 reads TGTGCCAGCAGCGAGTCAGTAAGGGTCAACACTGAAGCTTTCTTT. The chain is built from TRBV11-2 and TRBJ1-1; D is uncertain. The germline V gene has CDR1 SGHAT and CDR2 FQNNGV. The germline V and J ends were trimmed by 5 bases and 2 bases, with 15 bases remaining between them. CDR3 length: 15 residues. The whole variable domain, filled in from reference TRBV11-2 and TRBJ1-1, reads EAGVAQSPRYKIIEKRQSVAFWCNPISGHATLYWYQQILGQGPKLLIQFQNNGVVDDSQLPKDRFSAERLKGVDSTLKIQPAKLEDSAVYLCASSESVRVNTEAFFGQGTRLTVV.

The rearrangement uses TRBV7-6 and TRBJ1-5; D gene unclear. CDR1 is SGHVS and CDR2 is FNYEAQ in the germline V gene. This CDR3 has 13 amino acids. Trimming left V 0 bases short and J 1 base short, with 1 base between. The CDR3 DNA reads TGTGCCAGCAGCTTAGCGAGCAATCAGCCCCAGCATTTT. Translated: CASSLASNQPQHF.

The chain couples TRBV5-1 to TRBJ2-1, with D possibly TRBD1 on 6 matching bases. The CDR3 is 15 amino acids. Germline V gene sequence: CDR1 SGHRS, CDR2 YFSETQ. Trimming removed 4 bases from V and 0 bases from J, with 11 bases in between. CDR3 coding DNA: TGCGCCAGCAGCCCGACAGGTTTCTCCTACAATGAGCAGTTCTTC. Residues: CASSPTGFSYNEQFF.

The chain links TRBV9 to TRBJ1-4, with D maybe TRBD1 (6 bases). Trimming took 1 base from V and 8 from J, leaving 15 bases between them. Per the germline V gene, CDR1 is SGDLS and CDR2 is YYNGEE. The CDR3 length is 15 residues. The CDR3 spells CASSVWSGAGEKLFF. The CDR3 bases are TGTGCCAGCAGCGTATGGTCAGGGGCAGGGGAAAAACTGTTTTTT.

The chain couples TRBV5-1 to TRBJ1-4; 9 bases fit TRBD1. The ends lost 2 bases at V and 2 bases at J; junction bases unmatched: 1. Germline V gene lookup returns CDR1 SGHRS and CDR2 YFSETQ. The CDR3 contains 15 residues. The chain's CDR3 is CASSLQGATNEKLFF. The CDR3 DNA follows: TGCGCCAGCAGCTTACAGGGGGCTACTAATGAAAAACTGTTTTTT.

About this clone itself: Other DNA variants within this sample encode the same CDR3. The chain uses TRBV11-3 and TRBJ2-7, with 8 nucleotides matching TRBD1. The CDR3 runs 14 residues. Germline CDR1 reads SGHNT; CDR2 reads YENEEA. Trimming cost V 1 base and J 3 bases; bases outside gene matches: 2. The CDR3 nucleotides are TGTGCCAGCAGCTTAGGTGGGACAGGCTACGAGCAGTACTTC. Translation: CASSLGGTGYEQYF.

This clone appeared once. The chain carries TRBV5-1 and TRBJ2-3, with 7 bases identical to TRBD2. The CDR3 loop spans 16 amino acids. Germline CDR1 and CDR2: SGHRS and YFSETQ. V gave up 0 bases and J gave up 3 bases; unmatched junction bases: 7. The CDR3 nucleotides are TGCGCCAGCAGCTTGGTTGGCGGGAGCTTAACAGATACGCAGTATTTT. It specifies CASSLVGGSLTDTQYF.

V gene TRBV6-5 combines with J gene TRBJ1-2; 11 nucleotides match TRBD1. CDR3 length: 15 amino acids. Germline lookup yields CDR1 MNHEY and CDR2 SVGAGI. The V segment lost 0 bases and the J segment 5 bases; nucleotides outside the gene matches: 2. CDR3 region: CASSYSGQGDYGYTF. CDR3 sequence (DNA): TGTGCCAGCAGTTACTCGGGACAGGGGGATTATGGCTACACCTTC.

This sequence joins TRBV11-2 and TRBJ2-7; D is unresolved. V gave up 1 base and J gave up 3 bases, with 13 bases separating them. This CDR3 comprises 15 residues. The V gene's germline CDR1 is SGHAT and CDR2 FQNNGV. Here the CDR3 DNA reads TGTGCCAGCAGCTTAGGGGGTGGGGAACTCTACGAGCAGTACTTC. It translates to CASSLGGGELYEQYF. The variable domain in full, completed from reference TRBV11-2 and TRBJ2-7, reads EAGVAQSPRYKIIEKRQSVAFWCNPISGHATLYWYQQILGQGPKLLIQFQNNGVVDDSQLPKDRFSAERLKGVDSTLKIQPAKLEDSAVYLCASSLGGGELYEQYFGPGTRLTVT.

This chain uses TRBV4-3 with TRBJ2-3; 9 nucleotides line up with TRBD2. Trimming took 4 bases from V and 3 from J; bases not matched to a gene: 11. CDR1 and CDR2 from the germline V gene are LGHNA and YSLEER. This CDR3 contains 17 residues. The CDR3: CASSLASSGILTDTQYF. The CDR3 nucleotides are TGCGCCAGCAGCCTCGCCTCTAGCGGGATTTTGACAGATACGCAGTATTTT.

The CDR3 bases are TGTGCCAGCAGTTACTCGAGTGGAAATGAAAAACTGTTTTTT. This sequence encodes CASSYSSGNEKLFF. V is TRBV6-6 and J is TRBJ1-4; no clear D gene. The length of the CDR3 is 14 residues. Trimming left V 0 bases short and J 5 bases short, with 7 bases between. Germline V gives CDR1 MNHNY, CDR2 SVGAGI (reference sequence).

CDR3: CASSLLGQGRTGELFF. The CDR3 DNA reads as TGTGCCAGCAGTCTCCTCGGACAGGGGAGGACCGGGGAGCTGTTTTTT. The rearrangement joins TRBV6-6 to TRBJ2-2; 9 bases fit TRBD1. This CDR3 is 16 amino acids long. J lost 5 bases, V lost 5 bases, and 9 bases had no gene match. Germline V gives CDR1 MNHNY, CDR2 SVGAGI (reference sequence).

This chain connects TRBV4-1 to TRBJ2-7; D might be TRBD1 (6 bases). V lost 6 bases, J lost 3 bases, and 12 bases lay in between. This CDR3 is built from 13 residues. Germline CDR1 reads MGHRA; CDR2 reads YSYEKL. The CDR3 protein is CASSPAGVYEQYF. CDR3 coding DNA: TGCGCCAGCAGTCCCGCAGGGGTCTACGAGCAGTACTTC.

The chain combines TRBV7-6 with TRBJ2-1; 8 positions match TRBD2. The CDR3 length is 16 residues. The junction had 12 bases not matched to a gene; V was cut back by 4 bases and J by 7 bases. CDR1 SGHVS and CDR2 FNYEAQ come from the germline V gene. The CDR3 is CASSYSGKGWGNEQFF. In DNA form, the CDR3 reads TGTGCCAGCAGCTATAGCGGGAAAGGGTGGGGAAATGAGCAGTTCTTC.

The chain recombines TRBV10-3 with TRBJ1-1, with unresolved D. CDR1 is ENHRY, CDR2 SYGVKD, per germline. The V end lost 4 bases, the J end lost 11 bases, and 17 bases lay between the germline ends. The CDR3 spans 13 residues. The CDR3 DNA reads TGTGCCATCAGTGCGAGGACTAACATGGACGCTTTCTTT. Protein: CAISARTNMDAFF.

This clone has a handful of counts. This chain uses TRBV4-2 with TRBJ2-5, with D maybe TRBD2 (6 bases). V lost 3 bases and J lost 3, with 14 bases in between. The germline V gene encodes CDR1 LGHNA and CDR2 YNFKEQ. The CDR3 covers 15 residues. CDR3 in amino acids: CASSHTGTEEETQYF. The CDR3 nucleotides read TGTGCCAGCAGCCATACCGGGACTGAAGAAGAGACCCAGTACTTC.

This chain connects TRBV7-6 to TRBJ2-1; 11 nucleotides agree with TRBD2. Germline V gene data show CDR1 as SGHVS and CDR2 as FNYEAQ. V lost 10 bases, J lost 13 bases, and 12 bases stayed unmatched. The CDR3 runs 13 residues. The CDR3 here is CATRSTSGSPQFF. DNA for the CDR3: TGTGCCACTCGGTCCACTAGCGGGAGTCCCCAGTTCTTC.

The CDR3: CASKSGLGGYGYTF. The CDR3 DNA is TGTGCCAGCAAGTCAGGGTTAGGTGGCTATGGCTACACCTTC. The chain is built from TRBV6-5 and TRBJ1-2; weak D call: TRBD1 (5 bases). The CDR3 extends over 14 amino acids. Germline CDR1 MNHEY, CDR2 SVGAGI. Trimming shortened V by 7 bases and J by 4 bases, and 16 bases separated the two germline ends.

This clone was picked up one time. The chain carries TRBV6-1 and TRBJ1-4; D may be TRBD1 (5 bases). This CDR3 contains 16 residues. Trimming removed 4 bases at V and 0 bases at J, with 12 bases between. Germline V CDR1 and CDR2: MNHNS, SASEGT. The CDR3 region is CASSGALRATNEKLFF. The CDR3, as DNA: TGTGCCAGCAGTGGGGCCCTCAGGGCAACTAATGAAAAACTGTTTTTT.

The chain couples TRBV30 to TRBJ1-2; tentatively, D is TRBD1 (6 bases). The CDR3 loop spans 15 amino acids. V was shortened by 0 bases and J by 3 bases, with 14 bases between the two germline ends. The germline CDR1 and CDR2 sequences are GTSNPN and SVGIG (reference sequence). The CDR3 is CAWSVGTGMDYGYTF. In nucleotides, the CDR3 is TGTGCCTGGAGTGTAGGAACAGGGATGGACTATGGCTACACCTTC.

This clone was detected once. The junction does not match germline at one end; this may be a read error. Other DNA sequences of this sample code for an identical CDR3. This chain connects TRBV14 to TRBJ2-2; D perhaps matches TRBD2 (5 bases). This CDR3 is 14 amino acids long. The germline gives CDR1 SGHDN, CDR2 FVKESK. CDR3 loop: CASSQDLITGELFF. CDR3 nucleotide sequence: TGTGCCAGCAGCCAAGACCTTATCACCGGGGAACTGTTTTTT.

The chain combines TRBV11-2 with TRBJ2-3; 7 nucleotides line up with TRBD2. The V and J ends lost 1 base and 4 bases, in that order; junction bases with no gene match: 11. Germline lookup yields CDR1 SGHAT and CDR2 FQNNGV. The CDR3 consists of 17 residues. The CDR3 DNA is TGTGCCAGCAGCTTAGTTCTTGGCGGGAGCAGGGCAGATACGCAGTATTTT. Translating gives CASSLVLGGSRADTQYF.

The gene calls are TRBV7-2 and TRBJ2-7, with 8 bases fitting TRBD1. The germline gives CDR1 SGHTA, CDR2 FQGNSA. The CDR3 runs 17 residues. Trimming took 3 bases from V and 6 from J; bases not matched to a gene: 16. This chain's CDR3 is CASSFRAGRQGAGEQYF. The CDR3 DNA sequence: TGTGCCAGCAGCTTTAGGGCGGGAAGGCAGGGGGCTGGCGAGCAGTACTTC.

This clone was picked up one time. The genes are TRBV5-4 and TRBJ2-3; 10 positions agree with TRBD2. Germline CDR1 is SGHNT and CDR2 is YYREEE (reference sequence). V trimming: 1 base; J trimming: 6 bases; junction bases outside the gene matches: 11. CDR3 length: 17 residues. CDR3 sequence: CASSLRAGGSRLDTQYF. The CDR3 DNA reads TGTGCCAGCAGCTTGAGAGCGGGAGGGTCCCGTCTGGATACGCAGTATTTT.

The chain links TRBV7-2 to TRBJ2-3; D is possibly TRBD1 or TRBD2 (5 bases each). V gave up 5 bases and J gave up 3 bases, with 18 bases separating them. The germline V gene encodes CDR1 SGHTA and CDR2 FQGNSA. The CDR3 sequence is 16 residues long. The CDR3 protein is CASSPGTERRTDTQYF. The DNA for the CDR3 is TGTGCCAGCAGCCCCGGGACGGAACGTCGGACAGATACGCAGTATTTT.

The rearrangement links TRBV5-8 to TRBJ2-7; D could derive from TRBD1 or TRBD2 (8 bases each). With 4 bases removed from V and 3 bases from J, the gap between germline ends came to 29 bases. This CDR3 is 19 amino acids long. CDR1 SGHTS and CDR2 YDEGEE come from the germline V gene. In nucleotides, the CDR3 is TGTGCCAGCAGCCGGACAGGGAGGTTGATGAGCGGGAGATTCTACGAGCAGTACTTC. It translates to CASSRTGRLMSGRFYEQYF.

The count of this clone is one. For the CDR3, the DNA is TGTGCCAGCAGATTGATCCCGGGACAGGGCATCCACGAGCAGTACTTC. Translation gives CASRLIPGQGIHEQYF. The V gene is TRBV2, the J gene TRBJ2-5; 9 bases match TRBD1. The last part of the DNA fits TRBJ2-7 better; the J call may be wrong. CDR1 SNHLY and CDR2 FYNNEI come from the germline V gene. The CDR3 runs to 16 residues.

J is TRBJ2-1 and V is TRBV15; 9 bases line up with TRBD2. Losses at the gene ends were 2 bases for V and 7 bases for J; bases not matched to a gene: 3. The CDR3 has 14 amino acids. CDR1 LNHNV and CDR2 YYDKDF come from the germline V gene (reference sequence). The CDR3 coding sequence is TGTGCCACCAGCAGATCGGCGGGAGGGAATGAGCAGTTCTTC. Translating it yields CATSRSAGGNEQFF.

V is TRBV10-2 and J is TRBJ2-5; 9 bases are shared with TRBD1. Germline V lookup: CDR1 WSHSY, CDR2 SAAADI. The J segment lost 4 bases and the V segment lost 0 bases, leaving 15 bases of the junction unmatched. The CDR3 covers 19 residues. CDR3 amino acids: CASSESLEWAGQGRETQYF. The CDR3 DNA reads TGCGCCAGCAGTGAGTCTCTCGAGTGGGCGGGACAGGGTAGAGAGACCCAGTACTTC.

This sequence joins TRBV7-2 and TRBJ1-1; D possibly corresponds to TRBD1 (6 bases). The CDR3 totals 16 residues. Trimming removed 8 bases from V and 0 bases from J, with 19 bases in between. CDR1 and CDR2 from the germline V gene are SGHTA and FQGNSA. The CDR3 here is CASQPTGRLLNTEAFF. CDR3 nucleotide sequence: TGTGCCAGCCAGCCCACAGGGCGACTTCTGAACACTGAAGCTTTCTTT.